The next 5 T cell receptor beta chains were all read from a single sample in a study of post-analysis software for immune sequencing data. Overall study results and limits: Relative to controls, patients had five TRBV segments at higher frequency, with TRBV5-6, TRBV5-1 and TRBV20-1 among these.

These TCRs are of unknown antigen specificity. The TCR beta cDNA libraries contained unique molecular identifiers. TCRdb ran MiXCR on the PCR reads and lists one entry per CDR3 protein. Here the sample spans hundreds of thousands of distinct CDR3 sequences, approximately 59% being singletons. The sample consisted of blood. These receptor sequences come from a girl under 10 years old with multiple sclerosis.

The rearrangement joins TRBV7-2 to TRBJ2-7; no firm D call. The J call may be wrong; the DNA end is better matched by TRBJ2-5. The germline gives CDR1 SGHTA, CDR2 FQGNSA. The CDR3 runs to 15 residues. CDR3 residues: CASSLGERLRETQYF. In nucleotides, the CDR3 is TGTGCCAGCAGCTTAGGAGAACGGTTAAGGGAGACCCAGTACTTC.

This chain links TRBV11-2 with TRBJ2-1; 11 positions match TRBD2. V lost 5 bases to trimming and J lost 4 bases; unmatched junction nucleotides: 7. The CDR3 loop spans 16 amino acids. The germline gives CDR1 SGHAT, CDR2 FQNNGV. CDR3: CASSPKGTSGYNEQFF. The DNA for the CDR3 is TGTGCCAGCAGCCCAAAAGGGACTAGCGGTTACAATGAGCAGTTCTTC.

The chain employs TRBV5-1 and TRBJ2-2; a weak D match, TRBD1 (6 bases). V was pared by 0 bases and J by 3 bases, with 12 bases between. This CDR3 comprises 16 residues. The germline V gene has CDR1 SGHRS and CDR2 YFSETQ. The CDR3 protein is CASSLAVGADTGELFF. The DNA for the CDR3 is TGCGCCAGCAGCTTGGCTGTGGGGGCGGACACCGGGGAGCTGTTTTTT.

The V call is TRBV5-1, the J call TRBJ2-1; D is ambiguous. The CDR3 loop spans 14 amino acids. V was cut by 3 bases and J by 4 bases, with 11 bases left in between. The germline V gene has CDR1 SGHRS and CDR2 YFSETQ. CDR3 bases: TGCGCCAGCAGCTCCCAGGCATTTTACAATGAGCAGTTCTTC. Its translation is CASSSQAFYNEQFF.

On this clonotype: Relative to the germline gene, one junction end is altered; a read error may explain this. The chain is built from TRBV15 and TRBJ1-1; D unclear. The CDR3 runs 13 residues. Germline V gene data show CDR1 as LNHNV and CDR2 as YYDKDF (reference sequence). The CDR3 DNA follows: TGTGCCACCGGCAGAGATCTTGGAGACGTAGCTTTCTTT. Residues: CATGRDLGDVAFF.